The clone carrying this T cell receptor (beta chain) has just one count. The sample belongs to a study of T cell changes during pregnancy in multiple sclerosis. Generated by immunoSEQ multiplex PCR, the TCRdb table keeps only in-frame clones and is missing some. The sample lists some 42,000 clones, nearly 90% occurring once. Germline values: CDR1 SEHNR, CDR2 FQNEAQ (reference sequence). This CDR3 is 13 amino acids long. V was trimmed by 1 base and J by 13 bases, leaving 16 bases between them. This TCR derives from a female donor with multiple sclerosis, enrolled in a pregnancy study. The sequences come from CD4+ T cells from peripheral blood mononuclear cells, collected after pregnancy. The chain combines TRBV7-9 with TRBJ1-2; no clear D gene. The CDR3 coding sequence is TGTGCCAGCAGCTTAGGCCAGGAGGCCCTTAGCACCTTC. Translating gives CASSLGQEALSTF. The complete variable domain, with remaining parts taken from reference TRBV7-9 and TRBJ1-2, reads DTGVSQNPRHKITKRGQNVTFRCDPISEHNRLYWYRQTLGQGPEFLTYFQNEAQLEKSRLLSDRFSAERPKGSFSTLEIQRTEQGDSAMYLCASSLGQEALSTFGSGTRLTVV.